The clone carrying this T cell receptor beta chain was observed at least ten times. Its specificity is unknown. V dropped 7 bases and J dropped 7 bases, with 19 bases sitting between them. CDR3 length equals 14 residues. The germline V gene encodes CDR1 MNHNS and CDR2 SASEGT. This sample is drawn from a study of regulatory T cells in long-lasting Graves disease. Library construction for TCR beta used iRepertoire HTBI primers and Arm-PCR of CDR3 regions. In the original analysis: Samples revealed 62 TRBV and roughly 15 TRBJ segments. Via MiXCR, TCRdb re-called the multiplex PCR reads, giving one row per CDR3 protein. TCRdb's processing, not the authors' own work, is the source of the V and J calls. The table shows about 620,000 distinct CDR3 sequences, with roughly 15% occurring only once. Time point in this sample: newly diagnosed GD, antithyroid drugs for less than 3 months. PBMC-extracted RNA yielded the TCR library.

Overall study results and limits: Between persistent patients, about 2,800 public clonotypes were shared, exceeding the approximately 870 shared between new patients.

The sample also formed part of further work on T cells in Graves' hyperthyroidism and ophthalmopathy. This second study notes: The study enrolled patients aged 18 to 65 with newly diagnosed hyperthyroidism of under 2 months' duration. Before onset, ophthalmopathy was predicted by the model a median roughly 6.8 months earlier.

This sequence originates from a woman in her thirties with Graves disease. This specimen was peripheral blood mononuclear cells (PBMCs), taken at new diagnosis, from a patient treated with antithyroid drugs. The J gene is TRBJ1-1, the V gene TRBV6-1; weak D call: TRBD1 (5 bases). For the CDR3, the DNA is TGTGCCAGCATCACGGGGCCTAACTTCAGTGAAGCTTTCTTT. Translating gives CASITGPNFSEAFF.